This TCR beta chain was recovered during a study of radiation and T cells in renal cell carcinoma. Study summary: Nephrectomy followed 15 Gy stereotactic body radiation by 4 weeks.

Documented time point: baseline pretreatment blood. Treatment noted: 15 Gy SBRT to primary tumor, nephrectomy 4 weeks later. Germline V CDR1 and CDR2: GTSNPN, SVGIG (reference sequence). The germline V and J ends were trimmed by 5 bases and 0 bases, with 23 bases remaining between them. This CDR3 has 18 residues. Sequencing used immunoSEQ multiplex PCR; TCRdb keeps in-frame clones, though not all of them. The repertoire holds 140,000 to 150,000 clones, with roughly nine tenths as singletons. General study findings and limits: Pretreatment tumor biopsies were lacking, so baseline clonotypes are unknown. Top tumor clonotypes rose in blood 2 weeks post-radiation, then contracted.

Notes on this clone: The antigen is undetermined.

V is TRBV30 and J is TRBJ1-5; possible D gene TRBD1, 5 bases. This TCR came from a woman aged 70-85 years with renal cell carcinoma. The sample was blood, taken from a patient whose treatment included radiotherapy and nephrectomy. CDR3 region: CAWHSAGTTFNSNQPQHF. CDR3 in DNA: TGTGCCTGGCACTCTGCAGGGACCACCTTCAATAGCAATCAGCCCCAGCATTTT.